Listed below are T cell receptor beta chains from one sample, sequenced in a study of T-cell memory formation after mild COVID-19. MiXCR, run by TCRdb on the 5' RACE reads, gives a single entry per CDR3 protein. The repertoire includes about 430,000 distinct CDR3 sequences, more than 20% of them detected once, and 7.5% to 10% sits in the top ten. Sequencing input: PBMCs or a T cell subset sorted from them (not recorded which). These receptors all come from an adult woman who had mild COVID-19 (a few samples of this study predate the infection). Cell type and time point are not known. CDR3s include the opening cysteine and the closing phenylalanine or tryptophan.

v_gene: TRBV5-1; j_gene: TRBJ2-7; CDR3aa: CASSYNSYEQYF
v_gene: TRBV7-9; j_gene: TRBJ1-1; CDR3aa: CASSLGWRTANTEAFF
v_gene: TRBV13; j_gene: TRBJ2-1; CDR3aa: CASSSRLAGGRGEQFF
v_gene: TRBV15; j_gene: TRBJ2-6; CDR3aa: CATSRPGQGISGANVLTF
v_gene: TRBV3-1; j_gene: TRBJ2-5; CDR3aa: CASSYGLAEETQYF
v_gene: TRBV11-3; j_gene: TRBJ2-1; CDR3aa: CASSPDERLAGGILYNEQFF
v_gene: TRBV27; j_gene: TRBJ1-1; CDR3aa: CASSSGRATRGTEAFF
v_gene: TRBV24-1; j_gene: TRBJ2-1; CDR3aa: CATSFSSYNEQFF
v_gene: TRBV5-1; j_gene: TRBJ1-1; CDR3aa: CASSLDRGEDGKNTEAFF
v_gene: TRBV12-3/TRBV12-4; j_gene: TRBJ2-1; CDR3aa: CASSSRGGSSFYNEQFF
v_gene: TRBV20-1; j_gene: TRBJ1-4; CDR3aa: CSARRTGGGEKLFF
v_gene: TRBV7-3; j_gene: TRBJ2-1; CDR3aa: CASSRLAGEWGEQFF
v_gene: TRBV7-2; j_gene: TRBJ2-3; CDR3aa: CASSLAHRSLTLAADTQYF
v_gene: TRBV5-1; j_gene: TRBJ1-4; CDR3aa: CASRGTGGPNEKLFF
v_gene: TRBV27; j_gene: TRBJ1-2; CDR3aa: CASSLSGPNYGYTF
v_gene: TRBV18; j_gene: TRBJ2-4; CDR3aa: CASSPPGTALTKNIQYF
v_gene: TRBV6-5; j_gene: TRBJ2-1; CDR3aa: CASSYSYQGWGNEQFF
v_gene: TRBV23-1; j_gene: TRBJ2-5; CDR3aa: CASSQKAGAPQETQYF
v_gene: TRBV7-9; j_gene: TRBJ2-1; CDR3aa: CALLELAANNEQFF
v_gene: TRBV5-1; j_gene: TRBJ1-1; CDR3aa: CASSAGGRGKNTEAFF
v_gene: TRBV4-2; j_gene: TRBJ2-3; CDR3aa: CASSQDPGRGSTDTQYF
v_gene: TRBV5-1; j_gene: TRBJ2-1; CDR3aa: CASSLGRGRDEQFF
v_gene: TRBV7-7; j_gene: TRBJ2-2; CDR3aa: CASSLNRAGELFF
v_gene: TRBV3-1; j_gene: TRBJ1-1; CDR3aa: CASSQNHRAPNTEAFF
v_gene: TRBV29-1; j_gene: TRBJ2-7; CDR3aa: CSVETGGESYEQYF
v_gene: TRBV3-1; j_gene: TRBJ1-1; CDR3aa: CASSQFLKRAPEAFF
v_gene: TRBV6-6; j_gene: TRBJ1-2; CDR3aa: CASSSFDRVYYGYTF